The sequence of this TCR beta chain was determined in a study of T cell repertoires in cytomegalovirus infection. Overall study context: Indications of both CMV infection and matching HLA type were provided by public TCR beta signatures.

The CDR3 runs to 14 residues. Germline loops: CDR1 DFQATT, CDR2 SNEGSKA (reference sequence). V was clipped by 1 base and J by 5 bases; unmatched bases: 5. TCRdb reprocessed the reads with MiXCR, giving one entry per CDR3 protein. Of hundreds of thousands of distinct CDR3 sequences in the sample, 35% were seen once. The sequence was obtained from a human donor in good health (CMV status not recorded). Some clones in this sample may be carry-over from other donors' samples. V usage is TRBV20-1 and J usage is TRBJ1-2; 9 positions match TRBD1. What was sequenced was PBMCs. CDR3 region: CSARGTGDLYGYTF. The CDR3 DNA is TGCAGTGCTAGAGGGACAGGGGACCTTTATGGCTACACCTTC.